This TCR beta chain emerged from a study of OX40 agonist ivuxolimab in advanced cancers. For the study at large: Patients were dosed with the agonistic anti-OX40 (CD134) antibody ivuxolimab. Roughly two fifths of patients had received prior checkpoint inhibitor therapy.

Trimming pared 2 bases from V and 6 bases from J, leaving 20 bases between. CDR3 length equals 15 residues. Germline V CDR1 and CDR2: GTSNPN, SVGIG (reference sequence). As regards this clone: Its antigen is as yet unknown.

Sequencing was performed with immunoSEQ multiplex PCR; in TCRdb, only in-frame clones are kept and a portion is missing. Of 65,000 to 80,000 clones listed, under 90% are singletons. Study findings and constraints: CD8+ T cells showed, on average, more clonal expansion than CD4+ cells. Dose levels from 0.1 to 3.0 mg/kg saw CD4+ and CD8+ blood T cells expand clonally by week 6.

The chain recombines TRBV30 with TRBJ2-7, with D perhaps matching TRBD2 (6 bases). The origin of this receptor is an adult with an advanced solid tumor such as melanoma, head and neck, liver or kidney cancer. The material was CD4+ or CD8+ T cells sorted from blood, obtained in a trial of the OX40 agonist ivuxolimab. DNA of the CDR3: TGTGCCTGGAGTCCGCCGGGACTTAGGCGCTCCGAGCAGTACTTC. This codes for CAWSPPGLRRSEQYF.